This is a list of T cell receptor beta chains from one sample in a study of metastatic and nonmetastatic thyroid tumors. TCRdb re-called the PCR reads with MiXCR. The profile shows about 7,400 clones, about 3.3% of them singletons. The specimen sequenced was tumor tissue. The receptors derive from a female donor with papillary thyroid cancer or a benign thyroid nodule (not recorded which). Some clones in this sample may be carry-over from other donors' samples. Each CDR3 is given with its conserved first and last residue. A D gene is named only where the DNA matches it firmly. For some rows the clone size is stated as once, few or many, or as a class when expanded; others skip it.

len,abundance,v_gene,d_gene,j_gene,CDR3nt,CDR3aa
13,many,TRBV29-1,-,TRBJ1-1,TGCAGCGTTGGTGCAGGCAAAAACACTGAAGCTTTCTTT,CSVGAGKNTEAFF
13,medium-sized,TRBV6-1,-,TRBJ2-2,TGTGCCAGCAGTACCGAGAACACCGGGGAGCTGTTTTTT,CASSTENTGELFF
16,medium-sized,TRBV20-1,-,TRBJ2-3,TGCAGTGCTAGAGGTCCGACGGAGCCTAGCACAGATACGCAGTATTTT,CSARGPTEPSTDTQYF
11,medium-sized,TRBV19,-,TRBJ1-1,TGTGCCAGTACCCTGAACACTGAAGCTTTCTTT,CASTLNTEAFF
12,many,TRBV5-1,-,TRBJ2-7,TGCGCCAGCAGCCTACAGGGACACGAGCAGTACTTC,CASSLQGHEQYF
15,medium-sized,TRBV19,-,TRBJ1-5,TGTGCCAGTAGTATCGGGAGGTCGGAACCGGGGCCCCAGCATTTT,CASSIGRSEPGPQHF
12,medium-sized,TRBV12-3/TRBV12-4,-,TRBJ2-2,TGTGCCAGCAATCAAAACACCGGGGAGCTGTTTTTT,CASNQNTGELFF
13,many,TRBV2,-,TRBJ2-4,TGTGCCAGCAGTGTTACAGGGAAAAACATTCAGTACTTC,CASSVTGKNIQYF
14,medium-sized,TRBV11-2,TRBD2,TRBJ2-1,TGTGCCAGCAGCTTAACAGGACTAGCGCTCGAGCAGTTCTTC,CASSLTGLALEQFF
14,medium-sized,TRBV12-3/TRBV12-4,-,TRBJ1-2,TGTGCCAGCAGTCCCCGGGGGGCAGACTATGGCTACACCTTC,CASSPRGADYGYTF
16,many,TRBV18,-,TRBJ2-2,TGTGCCAGCTCACCACCTGGGGGTCGGAACACCGGGGAGCTGTTTTTT,CASSPPGGRNTGELFF
18,many,TRBV27,-,TRBJ2-3,TGTGCCAGCAGTTCGCTTCCCTCCCAGGTTACTCCGACAGATACGCAGTATTTT,CASSSLPSQVTPTDTQYF
16,-,TRBV7-3,-,TRBJ1-6,TGTGCCAGCAGCTTAAACGGTGGTAGGGTAGGCTCACCCCTCCACTTT,CASSLNGGRVGSPLHF
18,-,TRBV6-1,TRBD1,TRBJ2-1,TGTGCCAGCAGTGAATGGGGACAGGGGGCAGGTCCGGCAGGTGAGCAGTTCTTC,CASSEWGQGAGPAGEQFF
17,medium-sized,TRBV7-8,TRBD1,TRBJ1-4,TGTGCCAGCAGCCCGTGGGACAGGGCCAGGGGGGATGAAAAACTGTTTTTT,CASSPWDRARGDEKLFF
13,few,TRBV28,-,TRBJ1-2,TGTGCCAGCAGCAGGGTGATCGACCATGGCTACGCCTTC,CASSRVIDHGYAF
18,many,TRBV12-3/TRBV12-4,-,TRBJ2-4,TGTGCCAGCAGCTTAGGATTTACAATAGGCCGAGCCAAAAACATTCAGTACTTC,CASSLGFTIGRAKNIQYF
13,many,TRBV5-5,TRBD2,TRBJ2-7,TGTGCCAGCAGCTTTCGGGAGGGCTACGAGCAGTACTTC,CASSFREGYEQYF
16,medium-sized,TRBV28,-,TRBJ1-1,TGTGCCAGCAGTTTAGTCCGTGCAGGGACGGTTACTGAAGCTTTCTTT,CASSLVRAGTVTEAFF
16,-,TRBV20-1,TRBD2,TRBJ2-7,TGCAGTGCTGGAAGTGGACTAGCGGGATTTCCCTACGAGCAGTACTTC,CSAGSGLAGFPYEQYF
17,many,TRBV5-8,TRBD2,TRBJ2-7,TGTGCCAGCAGCTTAGAGGGACTAGCGGCCACCCCCTACGAGCAGTACTTC,CASSLEGLAATPYEQYF
16,many,TRBV2,TRBD2,TRBJ2-1,TGTGCCAGCAGCGGGACTAGCGGGATGTCCTACAATGAGCAGTTCTTC,CASSGTSGMSYNEQFF
14,many,TRBV29-1,TRBD1,TRBJ2-1,TGCAGCGTTTTAGACAGGGGTACCTACAATGAGCAGTTCTTC,CSVLDRGTYNEQFF
16,medium-sized,TRBV14,TRBD2,TRBJ2-1,TGTGCCAGCAGCCAAGCAAGCGGGAGGCCCTACAATGAGCAGTTCTTC,CASSQASGRPYNEQFF
17,medium-sized,TRBV7-2,TRBD2,TRBJ2-3,TGTGCCAGCAGCTTTAGGGGACTAGCGGCTAGCACAGATACGCAGTATTTT,CASSFRGLAASTDTQYF
15,medium-sized,TRBV4-1,TRBD2,TRBJ2-7,TGCGCCAGCAGCCAAGATCTAGCGGGAGGGAACGAGCAGTACTTC,CASSQDLAGGNEQYF
15,many,TRBV5-1,-,TRBJ2-4,TGCGCCAGCAGCTTTAATGGACTAGCCAAAAACATTCAGTACTTC,CASSFNGLAKNIQYF
14,medium-sized,TRBV6-4,-,TRBJ1-2,TGTGCCAGCAGGAGGACAGCCTCTAACTATGGCTACACCTTC,CASRRTASNYGYTF
17,many,TRBV2,TRBD2,TRBJ2-7,TGTGCCAGCAGTGAAGGGGGTTGGACTAGCCCGGTCTCCGAGCAGTACTTC,CASSEGGWTSPVSEQYF
17,many,TRBV5-6,-,TRBJ2-1,TGTGCCAGCAGCTTGCGGGCAGCCCGTTTCTCCTACAATGAGCAGTTCTTC,CASSLRAARFSYNEQFF
13,medium-sized,TRBV20-1,TRBD1,TRBJ1-5,TGCAGTGCAGACCAGGGGGCAAAACAGCCCCAGCATTTT,CSADQGAKQPQHF
17,medium-sized,TRBV11-3,TRBD1,TRBJ2-6,TGTGCCAGCAGCATCGGCCAGGGGGCGCGGGGGGCCAACGTCCTGACTTTC,CASSIGQGARGANVLTF
14,large,TRBV6-6,-,TRBJ1-5,TGTGCCAGCAGTTACGGAGGCAACAATCAGCCCCAGCATTTT,CASSYGGNNQPQHF
13,medium-sized,TRBV7-3,TRBD2,TRBJ2-7,TGTGCCAGCAGCTTAACAGCGGGGAACGAGCAGTACTTC,CASSLTAGNEQYF
13,medium-sized,TRBV10-3,TRBD1,TRBJ2-7,TGTGCCATCCTCGGACAGGATTCCTACGAGCAGTACTTC,CAILGQDSYEQYF
13,medium-sized,TRBV6-1,-,TRBJ2-3,TGTGCCAGCAGTGTCGGGAGTTCGGATACGCAGTATTTT,CASSVGSSDTQYF
14,medium-sized,TRBV11-3,-,TRBJ1-6,TGTGCCAGCAGCTTAGGCTTCCATAATTCACCCCTCCACTTT,CASSLGFHNSPLHF
15,medium-sized,TRBV5-4,-,TRBJ1-2,TGTGCCAGCAGCTTGGGGGGTGGGTTTAACTATGGCTACACCTTC,CASSLGGGFNYGYTF
15,-,TRBV5-5,TRBD2,TRBJ2-1,TGTGCCAGCGGAAAGAGCAGGACTAGCCTTAATGAGCAGTTCTTC,CASGKSRTSLNEQFF
12,many,TRBV18,-,TRBJ1-1,TGTGCCAGCTCACCGGAGCTTACTGAAGCTTTCTTT,CASSPELTEAFF
15,medium-sized,TRBV27,TRBD1,TRBJ1-5,TGTGCCAGCAGTTTATCAACAGGGGAGGACCAGCCCCAGCATTTT,CASSLSTGEDQPQHF
16,large,TRBV7-3,TRBD2,TRBJ2-1,TGTGCCAGCAGCTTAGACGGACTAGTCATATACAATGAGCAGTTCTTC,CASSLDGLVIYNEQFF
13,medium-sized,TRBV11-2,-,TRBJ1-2,TGTGCCAGCAGCTTGGAAGCTAACTATGGCTACACCTTC,CASSLEANYGYTF
15,many,TRBV9,TRBD1,TRBJ1-4,TGTGCCAGCAGCCCTCAGACAGGGCTGGGAGAAAAACTGTTTTTT,CASSPQTGLGEKLFF
16,medium-sized,TRBV4-1,-,TRBJ2-7,TGCGCCAGCAGCCAAGATCAGGCGCGGTTCTCCTACGAGCAGTACTTC,CASSQDQARFSYEQYF
15,medium-sized,TRBV20-1,TRBD2,TRBJ2-1,TGCAGTGCTAGAGATAGGGCGGGAGGATGGGGTGAGCAGTTCTTC,CSARDRAGGWGEQFF